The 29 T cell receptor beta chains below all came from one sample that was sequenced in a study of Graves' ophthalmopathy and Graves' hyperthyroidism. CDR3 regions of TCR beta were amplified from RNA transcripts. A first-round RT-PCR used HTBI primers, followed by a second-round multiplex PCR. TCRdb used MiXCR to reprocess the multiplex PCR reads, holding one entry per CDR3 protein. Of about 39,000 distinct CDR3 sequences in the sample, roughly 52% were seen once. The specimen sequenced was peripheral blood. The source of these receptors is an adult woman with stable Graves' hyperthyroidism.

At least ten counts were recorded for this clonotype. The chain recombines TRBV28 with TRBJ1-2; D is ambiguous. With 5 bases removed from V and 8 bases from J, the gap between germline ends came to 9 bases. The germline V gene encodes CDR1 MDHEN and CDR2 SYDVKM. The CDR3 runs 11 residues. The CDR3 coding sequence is TGTGCCAGCAGTGTGAAGAAGGGCTACACCTTC. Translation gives CASSVKKGYTF.

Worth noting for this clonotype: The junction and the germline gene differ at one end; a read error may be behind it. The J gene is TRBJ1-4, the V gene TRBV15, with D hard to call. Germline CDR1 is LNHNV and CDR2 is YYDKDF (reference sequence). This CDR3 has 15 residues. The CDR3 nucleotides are TGTGCCACCAGCAGAGATCCATCAACTAAAAAAAAACTTTTTTTT. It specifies CATSRDPSTKKKLFF.

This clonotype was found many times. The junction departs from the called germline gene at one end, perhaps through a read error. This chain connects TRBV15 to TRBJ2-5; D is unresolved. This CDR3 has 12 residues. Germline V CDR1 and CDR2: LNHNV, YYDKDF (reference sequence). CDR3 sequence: CTTSRAQETQYF. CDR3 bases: TGTACCACCAGCAGAGCCCAAGAGACCCAGTACTTC. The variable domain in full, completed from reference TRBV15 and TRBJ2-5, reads DAMVIQNPRYQVTQFGKPVTLSCSQTLNHNVMYWYQQKSSQAPKLLFHYYDKDFNNEADTPDNFQSRRPNTSFCFLDIRSPGLGDTAMYLCTTSRAQETQYFGPGTRLLVL.

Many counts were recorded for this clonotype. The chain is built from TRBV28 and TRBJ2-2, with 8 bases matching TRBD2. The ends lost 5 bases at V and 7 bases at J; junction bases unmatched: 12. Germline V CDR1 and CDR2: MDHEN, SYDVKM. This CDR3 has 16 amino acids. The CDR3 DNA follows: TGTGCCAGCAGTAAACCCGGGACTAGAACGGTCGGGGAGCTGTTTTTT. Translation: CASSKPGTRTVGELFF.

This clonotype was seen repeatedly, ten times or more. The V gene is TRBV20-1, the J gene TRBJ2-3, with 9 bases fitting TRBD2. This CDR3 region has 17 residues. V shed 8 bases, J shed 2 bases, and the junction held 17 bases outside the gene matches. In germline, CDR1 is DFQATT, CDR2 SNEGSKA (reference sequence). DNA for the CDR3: TGCAGTCTTACGAGCGGTGGGCGGGAGGGCCCCACAGATACGCAGTATTTT. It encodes CSLTSGGREGPTDTQYF.

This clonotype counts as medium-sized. Here the CDR3 reads CASSLGEETQYF. In DNA form, the CDR3 reads TGTGCCAGCAGCTTAGGAGAAGAGACCCAGTACTTC. The rearrangement joins TRBV7-6 to TRBJ2-5; D not certain. Deletions cut 1 base from V and 3 bases from J, with 3 bases between. This CDR3 comprises 12 residues. Germline lookup yields CDR1 SGHVS and CDR2 FNYEAQ.

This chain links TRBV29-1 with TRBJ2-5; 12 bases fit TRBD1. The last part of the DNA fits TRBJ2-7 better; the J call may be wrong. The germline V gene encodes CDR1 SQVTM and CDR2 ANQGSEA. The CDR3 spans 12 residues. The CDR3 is CSVGTGGHEQYF. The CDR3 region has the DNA TGCAGCGTCGGGACAGGGGGCCACGAGCAGTACTTC.

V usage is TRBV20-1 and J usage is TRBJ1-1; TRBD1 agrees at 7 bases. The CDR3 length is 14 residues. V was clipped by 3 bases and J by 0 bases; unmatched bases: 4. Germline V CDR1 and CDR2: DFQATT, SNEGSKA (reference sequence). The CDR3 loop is CSASGGQLNTEAFF. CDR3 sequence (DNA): TGCAGTGCTAGTGGGGGACAGCTGAACACTGAAGCTTTCTTT.

CDR3: CAISGEGVHTTTNEKLFF. The CDR3, as DNA: TGTGCCATCAGTGGCGAGGGTGTCCACACCACAACTAATGAAAAACTGTTTTTT. This chain joins TRBV10-3 and TRBJ1-4; D unclear. The germline V and J ends were trimmed by 4 bases and 0 bases, with 18 bases remaining between them. The CDR3 spans 18 residues. Germline-derived CDR1 and CDR2 are ENHRY and SYGVKD.

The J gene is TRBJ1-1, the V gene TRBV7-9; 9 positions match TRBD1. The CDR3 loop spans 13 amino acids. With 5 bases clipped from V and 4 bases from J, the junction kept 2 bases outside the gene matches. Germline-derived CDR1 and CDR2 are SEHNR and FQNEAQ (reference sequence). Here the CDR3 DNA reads TGTGCCAGCAGCGGACAGGGGATCACTGAAGCTTTCTTT. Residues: CASSGQGITEAFF.

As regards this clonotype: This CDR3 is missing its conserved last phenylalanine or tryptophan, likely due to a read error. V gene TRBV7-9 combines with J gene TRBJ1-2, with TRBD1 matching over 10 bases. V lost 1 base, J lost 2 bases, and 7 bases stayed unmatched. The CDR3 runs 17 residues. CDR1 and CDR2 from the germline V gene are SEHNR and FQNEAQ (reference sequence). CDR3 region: CASSLGDRGLPNYGYTS. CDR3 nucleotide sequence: TGTGCCAGCAGCTTAGGAGACAGGGGGCTACCGAACTATGGCTACACCTCC.

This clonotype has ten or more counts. CDR3 sequence (DNA): TGCGCCAGCAGCCCGGGGACGGTGAACACCGGGGAGCTGTTTTTT. Protein product: CASSPGTVNTGELFF. This sequence joins TRBV4-1 and TRBJ2-2, with D tentatively TRBD1 or TRBD2 (5 bases each). The V end lost 4 bases, the J end lost 1 base, and 10 bases lay between the germline ends. There are 15 residues in the CDR3. CDR1 and CDR2 (germline): MGHRA, YSYEKL.

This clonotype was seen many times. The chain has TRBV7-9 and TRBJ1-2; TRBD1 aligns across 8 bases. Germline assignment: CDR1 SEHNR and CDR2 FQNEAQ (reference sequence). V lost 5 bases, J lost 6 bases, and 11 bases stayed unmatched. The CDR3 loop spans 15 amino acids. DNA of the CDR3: TGTGCCAGCAGCCTCGGACAGGGAGATTACCATGGCTACACCTTC. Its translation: CASSLGQGDYHGYTF.

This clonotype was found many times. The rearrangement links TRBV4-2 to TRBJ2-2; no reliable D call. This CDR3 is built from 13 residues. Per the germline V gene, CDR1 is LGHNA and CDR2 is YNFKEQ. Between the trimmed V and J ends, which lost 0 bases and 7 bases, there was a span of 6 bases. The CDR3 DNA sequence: TGTGCCAGCAGCCAAGAAGGGCTCGGGGAGCTGTTTTTT. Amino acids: CASSQEGLGELFF.

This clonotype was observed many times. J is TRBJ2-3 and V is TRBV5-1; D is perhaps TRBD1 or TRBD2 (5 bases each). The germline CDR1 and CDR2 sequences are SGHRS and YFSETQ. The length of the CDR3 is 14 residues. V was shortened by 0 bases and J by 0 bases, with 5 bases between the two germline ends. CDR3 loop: CASSLGDSTDTQYF. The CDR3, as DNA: TGCGCCAGCAGCTTGGGGGACAGCACAGATACGCAGTATTTT.

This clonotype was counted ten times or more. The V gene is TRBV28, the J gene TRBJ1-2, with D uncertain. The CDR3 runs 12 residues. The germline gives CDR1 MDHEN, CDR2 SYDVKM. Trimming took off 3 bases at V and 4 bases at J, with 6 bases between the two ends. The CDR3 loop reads CASSFGSYGYTF. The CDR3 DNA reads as TGTGCCAGCAGTTTCGGGTCCTATGGCTACACCTTC.

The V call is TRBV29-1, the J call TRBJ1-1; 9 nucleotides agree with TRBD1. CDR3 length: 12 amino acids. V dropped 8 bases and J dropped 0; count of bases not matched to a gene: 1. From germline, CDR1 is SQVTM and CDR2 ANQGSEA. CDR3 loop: CSWDRVNTEAFF. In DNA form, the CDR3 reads TGCAGCTGGGACAGGGTGAACACTGAAGCTTTCTTT.

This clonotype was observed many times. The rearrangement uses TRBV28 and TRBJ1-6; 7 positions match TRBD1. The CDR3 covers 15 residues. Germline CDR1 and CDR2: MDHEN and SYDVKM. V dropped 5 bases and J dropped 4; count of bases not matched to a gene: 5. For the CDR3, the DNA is TGTGCCAGCAGTGGGGACAGAGCTTATAATTCACCCCTCCACTTT. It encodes CASSGDRAYNSPLHF.

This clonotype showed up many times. The CDR3 loop is CASSVTDGSTNEKLFF. CDR3 nucleotides: TGTGCCAGCAGCGTGACGGACGGATCAACTAATGAAAAACTGTTTTTT. The chain joins TRBV9 to TRBJ1-4; D not certain. This CDR3 comprises 16 residues. Germline values: CDR1 SGDLS, CDR2 YYNGEE. Trimming stripped 2 bases from V and 0 bases from J, with 11 bases between.

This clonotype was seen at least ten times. The CDR3 DNA follows: TGTGCCAGCAGCTCGGGACAGGGGGGCGAGCAGTACTTC. This codes for CASSSGQGGEQYF. The chain combines TRBV7-9 with TRBJ2-7; 11 nucleotides match TRBD1. The CDR3 sequence is 13 residues long. Looked up from germline, CDR1 is SEHNR and CDR2 is FQNEAQ (reference sequence). The ends lost 4 bases at V and 6 bases at J; junction bases unmatched: 2.

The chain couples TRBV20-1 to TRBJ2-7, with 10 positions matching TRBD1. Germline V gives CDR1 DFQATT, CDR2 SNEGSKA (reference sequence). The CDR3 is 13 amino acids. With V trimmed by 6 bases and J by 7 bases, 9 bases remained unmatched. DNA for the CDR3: TGCAGTGCGTCGGACAGGGGGGCCGGGGAGCAGTACTTC. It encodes CSASDRGAGEQYF.

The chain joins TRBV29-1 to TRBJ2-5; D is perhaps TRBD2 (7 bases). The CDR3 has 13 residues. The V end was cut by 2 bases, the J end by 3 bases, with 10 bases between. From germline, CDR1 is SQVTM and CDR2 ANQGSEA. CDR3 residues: CSVERGGKETQYF. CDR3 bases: TGCAGCGTTGAAAGGGGGGGGAAAGAGACCCAGTACTTC.

The CDR3 sequence is CATSRDRGNEKLFF. As DNA, the CDR3 is TGTGCCACCAGCAGAGATCGGGGTAACGAAAAACTGTTTTTT. V usage is TRBV15 and J usage is TRBJ1-4, with D hard to call. The CDR3 has 14 amino acids. Germline CDR1 LNHNV, CDR2 YYDKDF (reference sequence). The V end lost 0 bases, the J end lost 8 bases, and 10 bases lay between the germline ends.

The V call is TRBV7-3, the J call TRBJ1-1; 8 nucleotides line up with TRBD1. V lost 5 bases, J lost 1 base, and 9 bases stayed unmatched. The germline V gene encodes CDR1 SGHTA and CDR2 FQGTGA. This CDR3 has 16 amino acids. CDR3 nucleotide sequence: TGTGCCAGCAGCCCTACGACAGGGGTGAGGAACACTGAAGCTTTCTTT. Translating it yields CASSPTTGVRNTEAFF.

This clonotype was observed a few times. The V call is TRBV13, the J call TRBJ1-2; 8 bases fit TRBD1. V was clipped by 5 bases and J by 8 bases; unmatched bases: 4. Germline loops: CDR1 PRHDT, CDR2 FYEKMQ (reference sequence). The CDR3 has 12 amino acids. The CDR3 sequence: CASSPDRVGYTF. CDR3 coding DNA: TGTGCCAGCAGCCCGGACAGGGTCGGCTACACCTTC.

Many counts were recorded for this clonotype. CDR3 bases: TGTGCCAGCAGCAGACAGCTGACTAATGAAAAACTGTTTTTT. Residues: CASSRQLTNEKLFF. This chain links TRBV6-5 with TRBJ1-4, with TRBD1 as a possible D gene (5 bases). Germline assignment: CDR1 MNHEY and CDR2 SVGAGI. This CDR3 has 14 residues. Trimming pared 6 bases from V and 2 bases from J, leaving 10 bases between.

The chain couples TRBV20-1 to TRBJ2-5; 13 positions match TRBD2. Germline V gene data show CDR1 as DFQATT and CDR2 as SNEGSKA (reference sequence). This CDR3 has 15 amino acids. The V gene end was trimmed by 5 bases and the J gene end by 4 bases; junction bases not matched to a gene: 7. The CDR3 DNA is TGCAGTGCTTACGGACTAGCGGGAGATCGAGAGACCCAGTACTTC. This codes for CSAYGLAGDRETQYF.

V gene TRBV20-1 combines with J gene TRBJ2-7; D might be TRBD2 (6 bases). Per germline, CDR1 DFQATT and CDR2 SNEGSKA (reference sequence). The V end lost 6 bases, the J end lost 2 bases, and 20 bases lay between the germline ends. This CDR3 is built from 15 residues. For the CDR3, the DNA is TGCAGTGCAAGCCCCTACTGGGACTGGACCTACGAGCAGTACTTC. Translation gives CSASPYWDWTYEQYF.

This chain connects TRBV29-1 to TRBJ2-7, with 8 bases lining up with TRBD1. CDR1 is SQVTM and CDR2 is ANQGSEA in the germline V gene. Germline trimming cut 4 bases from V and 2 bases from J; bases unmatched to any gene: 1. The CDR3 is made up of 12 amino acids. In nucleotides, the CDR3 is TGCAGCGTTGGGGACAGGCCCTACGAGCAGTACTTC. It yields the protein CSVGDRPYEQYF.